The 27 T cell receptor beta chains below all came from one sample that was sequenced in a study of cytomegalovirus exposure and HLA in healthy donors. 13 Jbeta primers and 60 Vbeta primers were used for the PCR. TCRdb's copy holds only in-frame clones and misses some; the assay was immunoSEQ multiplex PCR. This table has approximately 93,000 clones, 60% to 80% appearing once. The source material was PBMCs. These receptors all come from a woman aged 40 to 50 in good health and CMV-seronegative.

This clone was detected once. The chain couples TRBV30 to TRBJ1-1; possibly TRBD1 for D (6 bases). CDR1 is GTSNPN, CDR2 SVGIG, per germline (reference sequence). Trimming took off 7 bases at V and 0 bases at J, with 18 bases between the two ends. The CDR3 totals 15 residues. DNA for the CDR3: TGTGCCTTAACCGGACAGAGACTTATGAACACTGAAGCTTTCTTT. Translated, it gives CALTGQRLMNTEAFF.

This chain connects TRBV19 to TRBJ2-5; maybe TRBD1 (6 bases). Germline CDR1 is LNHDA and CDR2 is SQIVND (reference sequence). The CDR3 is 16 amino acids. V was clipped by 5 bases and J by 3 bases, with 19 bases between them. DNA for the CDR3: TGTGCCAGTAGTCCCCTAAGGGGGTTGAGGGAAGAGACCCAGTACTTC. Translation: CASSPLRGLREETQYF.

The chain links TRBV28 to TRBJ1-1, with D unclear. Germline CDR1 MDHEN, CDR2 SYDVKM. The CDR3 consists of 12 residues. V lost 3 bases, J lost 8 bases, and 10 bases lay in between. The CDR3 region is CASSFGRVEAFF. The CDR3 region has the DNA TGTGCCAGCAGTTTTGGGAGGGTCGAAGCTTTCTTT. Full variable domain (remainder filled in from reference TRBV28 and TRBJ1-1): DVKVTQSSRYLVKRTGEKVFLECVQDMDHENMFWYRQDPGLGLRLIYFSYDVKMKEKGDIPEGYSVSREKKERFSLILESASTNQTSMYLCASSFGRVEAFFGQGTRLTVV.

There are a few counts of this clone. This chain uses TRBV7-7 with TRBJ2-3; D possibly corresponds to TRBD2 (5 bases). The CDR3 has 13 amino acids. Per germline, CDR1 SSHAT and CDR2 FNYEAQ (reference sequence). The ends were cut back, 5 bases at V and 4 bases at J, with 10 bases in the middle. CDR3 DNA: TGTGCCAGCAGCCCCGGAGGCCCAGATACGCAGTATTTT. This sequence encodes CASSPGGPDTQYF.

V usage is TRBV6-1 and J usage is TRBJ1-1; TRBD1 is a possible D gene (6 bases). The germline gives CDR1 MNHNS, CDR2 SASEGT. The CDR3 runs to 14 residues. V dropped 2 bases and J dropped 4 bases, with 11 bases sitting between them. CDR3 sequence (DNA): TGTGCCAGCAGTGAACAGGGGTTTGGCACTGAAGCTTTCTTT. Amino acid sequence: CASSEQGFGTEAFF.

This clone was observed a handful of times. The CDR3 loop reads CASGQGVIQGTQYF. DNA for the CDR3: TGTGCCTCAGGCCAGGGGGTAATTCAGGGTACGCAGTATTTT. V is TRBV18 and J is TRBJ2-3, with 7 bases aligning to TRBD1. The CDR3 is 14 residues long. CDR1 is KGHSH and CDR2 is LQKENI in the germline V gene. J was trimmed by 8 bases and V by 11 bases; bases with no gene match: 16.

The chain employs TRBV27 and TRBJ1-5; TRBD1 matches 8 bases. J gave up 3 bases and V 6 bases, and 4 bases lay outside the gene matches. Per germline, CDR1 MNHEY and CDR2 SMNVEV (reference sequence). The CDR3 is 14 residues long. The CDR3 DNA reads TGTGCCAGCAGAAACAGGGGGGACAATCAGCCCCAGCATTTT. Amino acids: CASRNRGDNQPQHF.

This clone was observed a few times. The J gene is TRBJ1-1, the V gene TRBV11-2; D remains unclear. V lost 5 bases, J lost 1 base, and 8 bases lay in between. CDR3 size: 13 residues. From germline, CDR1 is SGHAT and CDR2 FQNNGV. The CDR3 DNA is TGTGCCAGCAGCCACGGAGGGAACACTGAAGCTTTCTTT. Amino acids: CASSHGGNTEAFF.

This chain joins TRBV6-5 and TRBJ1-1; the match to TRBD1 covers 7 bases. Germline CDR1 MNHEY, CDR2 SVGAGI. The CDR3 is 14 residues long. J was trimmed by 5 bases and V by 0 bases; bases with no gene match: 3. CDR3 region: CASSYSTGETEAFF. DNA of the CDR3: TGTGCCAGCAGTTACTCCACAGGGGAAACTGAAGCTTTCTTT.

This chain uses TRBV5-1 with TRBJ2-1; 10 bases map to TRBD1. The CDR3 totals 15 residues. Germline V gene sequence: CDR1 SGHRS, CDR2 YFSETQ. V was clipped by 1 base and J by 8 bases; unmatched bases: 6. CDR3 amino acids: CASSLRTGGWDEQFF. CDR3 bases: TGCGCCAGCAGCTTGAGGACAGGGGGGTGGGATGAGCAGTTCTTC.

The chain employs TRBV13 and TRBJ1-2; no clear D. The V gene's germline CDR1 is PRHDT and CDR2 FYEKMQ (reference sequence). Trimming removed 0 bases at V and 4 bases at J, with 6 bases between. The CDR3 has 13 amino acids. CDR3 in amino acids: CASSLGFRYGYTF. The CDR3 region has the DNA TGTGCCAGCAGCTTAGGTTTCCGCTATGGCTACACCTTC.

The chain uses TRBV6-1 and TRBJ1-5; a possible D gene is TRBD1 (6 bases). Trimming removed 3 bases from V and 2 bases from J, with 11 bases in between. The CDR3 is 15 amino acids. Germline CDR1 MNHNS, CDR2 SASEGT. CDR3 bases: TGTGCCAGCAGTGATAACAGGGCCGGCAATCAGCCCCAGCATTTT. Translated, it gives CASSDNRAGNQPQHF.

The V and J genes are TRBV5-1 and TRBJ1-1; D not certain. The CDR3 is made up of 16 amino acids. V lost 0 bases and J lost 4, with 16 bases in between. The germline CDR1 and CDR2 sequences are SGHRS and YFSETQ. The CDR3 DNA is TGCGCCAGCAGCTTGGGCACTTTATCGACGGGCACTGAAGCTTTCTTT. Translated, it gives CASSLGTLSTGTEAFF.

The rearrangement uses TRBV5-4 and TRBJ1-6; TRBD1 matches 8 bases. From germline, CDR1 is SGHNT and CDR2 YYREEE (reference sequence). This CDR3 contains 17 residues. After removal of 5 bases from V and 0 bases from J, the junction contained 7 bases not matched to a gene. The CDR3 is CASSSGQASSYNSPLHF. In nucleotides, the CDR3 is TGTGCCAGCAGTTCGGGACAGGCGAGCTCCTATAATTCACCCCTCCACTTT.

The chain links TRBV18 to TRBJ1-2; D is undetermined. The germline gives CDR1 KGHSH, CDR2 LQKENI. The CDR3 is 14 residues long. V was clipped by 4 bases and J by 8 bases, with 17 bases between them. As DNA, the CDR3 is TGTGCCAGCTCACTTCCCACGGAGGGTTACGGCTACACCTTC. This gives the protein CASSLPTEGYGYTF.

This chain uses TRBV5-6 with TRBJ2-7; D is possibly TRBD2 (5 bases). CDR1 is SGHDT and CDR2 is YYEEEE in the germline V gene. The CDR3 length is 13 residues. V lost 2 bases to trimming and J lost 5 bases, with 11 bases between them. The chain's CDR3 is CASSLSGMNEQYF. CDR3 in DNA: TGTGCCAGCAGCTTATCGGGGATGAACGAGCAGTACTTC.

The CDR3 region has the DNA TGTGCCTGGGCCCCACCCCCCGGACTAGCGGGGGGGCCGTGGAACGAGCAGTACTTC. The encoded protein is CAWAPPPGLAGGPWNEQYF. The V and J genes are TRBV30 and TRBJ2-7, with TRBD2 matching over 15 bases. CDR3 length: 19 amino acids. Losses at the gene ends were 5 bases for V and 5 bases for J; bases not matched to a gene: 19. Germline V gene lookup returns CDR1 GTSNPN and CDR2 SVGIG (reference sequence).

This chain uses TRBV15 with TRBJ1-5; TRBD1 matches 12 bases. V was clipped by 5 bases and J by 0 bases; unmatched bases: 5. The CDR3 spans 17 residues. The germline V gene has CDR1 LNHNV and CDR2 YYDKDF (reference sequence). CDR3 loop: CATSRDRGPYSNQPQHF. The CDR3 coding sequence is TGTGCCACCAGCCGGGACAGGGGGCCCTATAGCAATCAGCCCCAGCATTTT.

The chain employs TRBV30 and TRBJ1-5; D perhaps matches TRBD1 (5 bases). V was clipped by 5 bases and J by 5 bases, with 13 bases between them. The CDR3 contains 13 residues. CDR1 GTSNPN and CDR2 SVGIG come from the germline V gene (reference sequence). CDR3 residues: CAWDGGADQPQHF. The CDR3 nucleotides read TGTGCCTGGGATGGAGGGGCGGATCAGCCCCAGCATTTT.

The rearrangement uses TRBV4-3 and TRBJ1-4, with D tentatively TRBD1 (5 bases). Trimming cost V 0 bases and J 0 bases, with 11 bases left between them. The germline gives CDR1 LGHNA, CDR2 YSLEER. The CDR3 is made up of 17 amino acids. This CDR3 is CASSQEGGGSTNEKLFF. The CDR3 bases are TGCGCCAGCAGCCAAGAAGGTGGGGGGTCAACTAATGAAAAACTGTTTTTT.

This chain joins TRBV30 and TRBJ1-1, with 9 bases matching TRBD1. V lost 2 bases to trimming and J lost 0 bases; unmatched junction nucleotides: 7. The CDR3 is 16 residues long. Per the germline V gene, CDR1 is GTSNPN and CDR2 is SVGIG (reference sequence). CDR3: CAWSKTGGILNTEAFF. The CDR3 bases are TGTGCCTGGAGTAAGACAGGGGGAATCTTGAACACTGAAGCTTTCTTT. The complete variable domain, with remaining parts taken from reference TRBV30 and TRBJ1-1, reads SQTIHQWPATLVQPVGSPLSLECTVEGTSNPNLYWYRQAAGRGLQLLFYSVGIGQISSEVPQNLSASRPQDRQFILSSKKLLLSDSGFYLCAWSKTGGILNTEAFFGQGTRLTVV.

J is TRBJ2-1 and V is TRBV28; TRBD2 matches 8 bases. With V trimmed by 3 bases and J by 10 bases, 5 bases remained unmatched. Germline values: CDR1 MDHEN, CDR2 SYDVKM. The CDR3 covers 13 residues. CDR3 nucleotide sequence: TGTGCCAGCAGTTTCGGACTAGCAGGCGAGCAGTTCTTC. Protein: CASSFGLAGEQFF.

The chain employs TRBV27 and TRBJ2-1, with a tentative D call TRBD1 (5 bases). Trimming left V 3 bases short and J 0 bases short, with 9 bases between. CDR3 length: 15 amino acids. Germline loops: CDR1 MNHEY, CDR2 SMNVEV (reference sequence). The CDR3 protein is CASSFRQSSYNEQFF. The CDR3 coding sequence is TGTGCCAGCAGTTTTCGACAGAGCTCCTACAATGAGCAGTTCTTC.

The chain is built from TRBV10-3 and TRBJ1-2; D might be TRBD1 (5 bases). CDR1 is ENHRY and CDR2 is SYGVKD in the germline V gene. Trimming took 6 bases from V and 5 from J, leaving 10 bases between them. CDR3 length equals 12 residues. This CDR3 is CAISPGDYGYTF. In DNA, the CDR3 is TGTGCCATCAGCCCGGGGGATTATGGCTACACCTTC.

The CDR3 coding sequence is TGTGCCAGCAGTTACTCGTTCAGGGATGAAAAACTGTTTTTT. This codes for CASSYSFRDEKLFF. The chain is built from TRBV6-5 and TRBJ1-4; D possibly corresponds to TRBD1 (5 bases). Germline V gives CDR1 MNHEY, CDR2 SVGAGI. CDR3 size: 14 residues. The V end was cut by 0 bases, the J end by 6 bases, with 8 bases between.

This clone appeared a few times. The chain links TRBV4-1 to TRBJ2-7; the D gene is possibly TRBD1 (5 bases). With 2 bases removed from V and 2 bases from J, the gap between germline ends came to 10 bases. CDR1 and CDR2 from the germline V gene are MGHRA and YSYEKL. The CDR3 spans 14 residues. The CDR3 loop reads CASSQMTDAYEQYF. The CDR3 DNA reads TGCGCCAGCAGCCAAATGACAGACGCCTACGAGCAGTACTTC.

The rearrangement joins TRBV5-1 to TRBJ2-3, with D possibly TRBD2 on 5 matching bases. Trimming cost V 1 base and J 3 bases, with 12 bases left between them. This CDR3 spans 15 amino acids. CDR1 is SGHRS and CDR2 is YFSETQ in the germline V gene. CDR3 sequence: CASSLPKGETDTQYF. The CDR3 DNA is TGCGCCAGCAGCTTGCCGAAGGGAGAGACAGATACGCAGTATTTT.